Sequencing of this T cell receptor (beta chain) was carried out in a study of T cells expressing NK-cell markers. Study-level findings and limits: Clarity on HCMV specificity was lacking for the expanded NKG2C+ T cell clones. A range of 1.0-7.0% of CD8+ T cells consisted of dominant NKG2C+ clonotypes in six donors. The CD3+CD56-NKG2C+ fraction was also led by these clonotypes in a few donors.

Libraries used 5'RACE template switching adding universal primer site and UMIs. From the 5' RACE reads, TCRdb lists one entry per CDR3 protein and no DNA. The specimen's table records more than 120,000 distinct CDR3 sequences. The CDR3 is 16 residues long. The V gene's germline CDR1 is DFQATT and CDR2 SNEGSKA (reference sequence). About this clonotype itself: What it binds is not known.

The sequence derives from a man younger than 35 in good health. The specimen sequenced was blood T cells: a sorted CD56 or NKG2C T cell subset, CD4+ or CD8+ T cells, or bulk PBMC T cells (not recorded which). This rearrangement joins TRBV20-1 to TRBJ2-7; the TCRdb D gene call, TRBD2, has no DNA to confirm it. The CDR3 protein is CSARPSGPTGPHEQYF.